This entry is about one T cell receptor (beta chain). This record belongs to a study of T cell changes during pregnancy in multiple sclerosis. Profiled with immunoSEQ multiplex PCR; TCRdb holds only in-frame clones, not every one. In the table there are under 55,000 clones, about 90% of which are singletons. Germline assignment: CDR1 SGHAT and CDR2 FQDESV (reference sequence). The CDR3 has 12 amino acids. V lost 5 bases and J lost 2, with 6 bases in between. The TCR sequence derives from a female donor with multiple sclerosis, enrolled in a pregnancy study. The rearrangement uses TRBV11-1 and TRBJ1-2; no reliable D call. The sample in question was CD8+ T cells from peripheral blood mononuclear cells, obtained after pregnancy. Written as DNA, the CDR3 is TGTGCCAGCAGCGGCGGAAACTATGGCTACACCTTC. Translation gives CASSGGNYGYTF.